This paragraph reports one T cell receptor (beta chain). The data stem from a study of blood T cell repertoires in COVID-19. Whole-study context: Samples representing acute and convalescent COVID-19 were sourced from the United States, Italy and Spain. PBMCs, B-cell-depleted T cells, or T cells provided the cDNA or gDNA that made up the material.

Trimming at V came to 2 bases and at J to 3 bases, leaving 11 bases not matched to a gene. The CDR3 has 18 residues. Authors' methods: Amplification from reference gene primers served as the basis for estimated nucleated cell counts. Generated by immunoSEQ multiplex PCR, the TCRdb table keeps only in-frame clones and is missing some. The DNA was the basis for D and trimming; V, J and clone size are from that table. Of about 96,000 clones in the sample, approximately 88% were seen once. The chain is built from TRBV5-3 and TRBJ1-3; 10 nucleotides align to TRBD1. TRBV5-3 is known as an ORF, though its function is uncertain. Sequenced sample: peripheral blood. The sequence was obtained from a woman aged 55-69 years with acute or convalescent COVID-19. This CDR3 is CARSFSRQGASVGNTIYF. The CDR3 DNA reads as TGTGCCAGAAGCTTCTCTCGACAGGGGGCCTCAGTTGGAAACACCATATATTTT.